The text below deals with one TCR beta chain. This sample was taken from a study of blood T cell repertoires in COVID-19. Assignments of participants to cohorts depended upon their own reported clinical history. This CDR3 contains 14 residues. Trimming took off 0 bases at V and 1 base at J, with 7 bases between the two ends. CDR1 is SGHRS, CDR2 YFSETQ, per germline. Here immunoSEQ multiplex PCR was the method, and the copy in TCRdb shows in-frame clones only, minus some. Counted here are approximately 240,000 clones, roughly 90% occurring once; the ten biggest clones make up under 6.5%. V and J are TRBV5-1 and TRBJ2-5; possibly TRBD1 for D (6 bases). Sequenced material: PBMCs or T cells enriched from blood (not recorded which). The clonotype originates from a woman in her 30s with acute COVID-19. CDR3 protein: CASSLAGAQETQYF. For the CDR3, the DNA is TGCGCCAGCAGCTTGGCAGGGGCCCAAGAGACCCAGTACTTC.